This TCR beta chain was captured in a study of blood T cell repertoires in COVID-19. The overall study: In each case, the material was cDNA or gDNA derived from T cells, B-cell-depleted T cells, or PBMCs.

Per the original methods: Cell counts per sample came from amplifying reference gene primers. Here immunoSEQ multiplex PCR was the method, and the copy in TCRdb shows in-frame clones only, minus some. Clone size and V and J calls were adopted from that table, with D and trimming inferred from the DNA. Counted here are 310,000 or so clones, about nine tenths occurring once; the ten biggest clones make up 10%. The age range of participants was about 18 to 95 years, with residence in about 25 US areas. Each recovered donor of Cohort 3 presented with two negative PCRs, clearance, or symptom resolution. The sequence came from a woman in her late teens or twenties who had recovered from COVID-19. Input material: PBMCs or T cells enriched from blood (not recorded which).

CDR3: CASSPQRDLVFGVYEQYF. In DNA form, the CDR3 reads TGTGCCAGCAGCCCCCAGCGGGATCTAGTATTTGGAGTTTACGAGCAGTACTTC. The chain combines TRBV9 with TRBJ2-7, with 7 bases aligning to TRBD2. Germline V gene sequence: CDR1 SGDLS, CDR2 YYNGEE. The CDR3 length is 18 residues. Trimming took 4 bases from V and 4 from J; bases not matched to a gene: 20.